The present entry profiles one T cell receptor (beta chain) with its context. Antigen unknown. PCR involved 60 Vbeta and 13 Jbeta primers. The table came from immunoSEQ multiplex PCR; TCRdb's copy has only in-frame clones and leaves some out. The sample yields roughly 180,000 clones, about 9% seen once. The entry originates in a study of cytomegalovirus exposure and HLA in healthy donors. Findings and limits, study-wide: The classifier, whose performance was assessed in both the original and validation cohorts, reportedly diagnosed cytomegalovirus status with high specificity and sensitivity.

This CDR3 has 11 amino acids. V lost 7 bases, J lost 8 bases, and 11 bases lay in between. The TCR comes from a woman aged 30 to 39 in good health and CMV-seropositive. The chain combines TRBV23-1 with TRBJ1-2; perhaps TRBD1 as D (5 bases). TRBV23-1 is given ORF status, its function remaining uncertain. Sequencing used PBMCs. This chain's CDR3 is CASNDRGGYTF. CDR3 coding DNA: TGCGCCAGCAACGACAGAGGAGGCTACACCTTC.